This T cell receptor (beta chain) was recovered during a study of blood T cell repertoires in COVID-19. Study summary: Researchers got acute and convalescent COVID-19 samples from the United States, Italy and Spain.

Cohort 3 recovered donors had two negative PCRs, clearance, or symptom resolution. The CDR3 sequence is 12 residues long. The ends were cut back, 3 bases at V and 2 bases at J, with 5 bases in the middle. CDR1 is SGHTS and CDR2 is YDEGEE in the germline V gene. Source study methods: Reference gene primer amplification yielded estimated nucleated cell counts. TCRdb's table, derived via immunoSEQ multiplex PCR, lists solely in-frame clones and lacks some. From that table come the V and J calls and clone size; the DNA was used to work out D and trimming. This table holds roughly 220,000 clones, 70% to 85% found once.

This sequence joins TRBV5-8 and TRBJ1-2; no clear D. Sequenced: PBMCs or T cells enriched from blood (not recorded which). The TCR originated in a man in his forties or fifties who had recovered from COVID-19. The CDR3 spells CASSSGNYGYTF. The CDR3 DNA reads TGTGCCAGCAGCTCAGGCAACTATGGCTACACCTTC.